The present T cell receptor beta chain was sequenced within a study of blood T cells in healthy people across ages (dated by TCRdb to between 2014 and 2016). Concerning the study at large: In model experiments, template switching captured roughly one uniquely barcoded TCR beta cDNA molecule for every two T cells. To track age-related changes in TCR beta repertoire diversity, the study relied on deep sequencing normalized with unique cDNA molecular identifiers. Donors were grouped into four age groups: young (average roughly 17 years), middle-aged (roughly 37), aged (roughly 62) and long-lived (over 80). To avoid experimental bias, donors of different ages were spread randomly across the sequencing lanes. Using the same blood draw, the study looked at two additional independent replicas of 1 million unique cDNA reads for two donors, one aged 18 to 29 and the other aged 80 or older. Results the study describes overall, beyond this receptor: Because donor CMV infection status was unknown, age-related changes in expanded clonotypes were potentially confounded. Bulk unsorted PBMC profiling prevented conclusive comparison of naive and antigen-experienced compartments. Observed TCR beta diversity per million T cells fell roughly linearly with age, and a significant reduction was already apparent by age roughly 40. Compared with the aged group, the long-lived group had more naive CD4+ T cells, fewer expanded clones and increased TCR diversity, suggesting age selection. There was a strong correlation between observed TCR beta diversity and the percentage of naive T cells measured by flow cytometry. Estimates of total diversity based on one million sequenced T cells were regarded as lower bounds and as underestimates.

The roughly 39 donors, aged about 6 to 95 years, were systemically healthy Caucasian individuals from Russia. Roughly 10 milliliters of peripheral blood were drawn from each donor into EDTA-treated Vacutainer tubes. Ficoll-Paque density-gradient centrifugation was used to isolate PBMCs, with at least 7 million obtained per sample. Trizol reagent was used to extract total RNA from PBMCs, with at least 6 micrograms per sample. The percentages of naive CD45RAhigh/CD27high T cells were determined by flow cytometry on a PBMC aliquot from every donor. For this clonotype: No cognate antigen has been identified for it. The junction departs from the called germline gene at one end, perhaps through a read error.

Library method: 5' RACE. Reads for this sample came from an Illumina HiSeq 2500. A second roughly 6 to 11 cycle PCR used a sample-barcoded 5' primer and a J-beta primer mix. Each TCR beta cDNA molecule received a unique molecular identifier from a template-switch 5' adaptor carrying 12 random nucleotides. Each sample yielded at least 3 million CDR3-containing paired-end reads. First-strand cDNA synthesis was performed from all RNA using the Mint cDNA synthesis kit, with priming by a TRBC-specific oligonucleotide. Following uracil-DNA glycosylase treatment, all cDNA underwent a first 18-cycle PCR with the universal primers M1SS and BC2_uni_R. Per the authors' processing: Normalization of each sample was performed by random selection of 1 million high-quality reads, each carrying a distinct molecular identifier. Instead of being binned into consensus sequences, reads with shared molecular identifiers were discarded. MiTCR, set to a Q25 quality threshold and the strictest error-elimination algorithm, was used for CDR3 identification, clonotype clustering and error correction. Lower-bound total TCR beta diversity was estimated with a nonparametric unseen species model using Euler transformation. Using fastp at Q25 and MiXCR, TCRdb reprocessed the public reads and kept productive beta chains. Rows merge per CDR3 protein into single entries with the most common DNA and genes. TCRdb, not the original authors, processed these V and J calls. Within this sample are roughly 640,000 distinct CDR3 sequences, with about 30% of them counted one time only. The ten largest account for around a sixth of the sample.

Inclusive of the bounding cysteine and phenylalanine, the CDR3 is 15 residues long. Just CDR3 DNA is preserved here, 45 bases in frame from base 1. CDR1 and CDR2 (SGHTA, FQGNSA) derive from the germline V gene. What was sequenced was blood. This TCR derives from a woman of 80 years or more in good health. The V and J segments used are TRBV7-2 and TRBJ2-4, and TRBD2 aligns with 16 junction nucleotides. Here the CDR3 is given as CAGSLGLAGGREQYF. The nucleotide sequence reads as follows: TGTGCCGGCAGCTTGGGACTAGCGGGGGGGCGTGAGCAGTACTTC.